This T cell receptor beta chain was recorded in a study of T cells in Graves' hyperthyroidism and ophthalmopathy. The CDR3 length is 17 residues. V was cut by 5 bases and J by 4 bases, with 23 bases left in between. The germline gives CDR1 SGHRS, CDR2 YFSETQ. About 10 ml fresh peripheral blood yielded the PBMCs. Regions amplified from RNA transcripts were the TCR beta CDR3 regions. First-round RT-PCR with HTBI primers amplified the TCR CDR3 region. TCRdb re-analysed the multiplex PCR reads in MiXCR, keeping a single row per CDR3 protein. Found here are more than 300,000 distinct CDR3 sequences, about a sixth of them singletons; the top ten hold roughly a third.

The sequencing input was blood. V and J are TRBV5-1 and TRBJ2-3, with TRBD2 as a possible D gene (6 bases). The TCR was taken from a woman under 40 with Graves' hyperthyroidism that later progressed to Graves' ophthalmopathy. CDR3 in DNA: TGCGCCAGCAGTGAGTTCTCTGGCGGACTAAGCGCAGATACGCAGTATTTT. It translates to CASSEFSGGLSADTQYF.